A single sample is the source of the 28 T cell receptor beta chains below, sequenced in a study of blood T cell repertoires in COVID-19. Some clones are missing from TCRdb's copy, which holds only in-frame ones; the method was immunoSEQ multiplex PCR. The sample records roughly 220,000 clones, approximately 85% being singletons. What was sequenced was peripheral blood. The receptor set was obtained from a woman aged 80 or older with COVID-19, enrolled during active disease.

The J gene is TRBJ2-2, the V gene TRBV5-1; 8 nucleotides agree with TRBD1. CDR3 size: 15 residues. After removal of 3 bases from V and 0 bases from J, the junction contained 1 base not matched to a gene. Germline V CDR1 and CDR2: SGHRS, YFSETQ. The CDR3 DNA follows: TGCGCCAGCAGCTCCAGGGGGCCGAACACCGGGGAGCTGTTTTTT. It codes for CASSSRGPNTGELFF.

The chain couples TRBV6-4 to TRBJ1-6; 11 nucleotides line up with TRBD1. Germline V lookup: CDR1 MRHNA, CDR2 SNTAGT. This CDR3 comprises 14 residues. The V and J ends lost 6 bases and 6 bases, in that order; junction bases with no gene match: 1. The CDR3 loop is CASSGTGGNSPLHF. CDR3 coding DNA: TGTGCCAGCAGCGGGACAGGGGGTAATTCACCCCTCCACTTT.

This chain uses TRBV24-1 with TRBJ2-1, with 12 bases matching TRBD2. This CDR3 region has 16 residues. V gave up 4 bases and J gave up 4 bases; unmatched junction bases: 4. Per germline, CDR1 KGHDR and CDR2 SFDVKD. This CDR3 is CATSDPGTSGYNEQFF. DNA for the CDR3: TGTGCCACCAGTGACCCCGGGACTAGCGGGTACAATGAGCAGTTCTTC.

This clone was counted a single time. The genes are TRBV7-9 and TRBJ1-2; 7 bases align to TRBD1. The CDR3 totals 16 residues. V lost 0 bases, J lost 4 bases, and 8 bases stayed unmatched. The germline gives CDR1 SEHNR, CDR2 FQNEAQ (reference sequence). CDR3 region: CASSLAGTESSYGYTF. CDR3 nucleotide sequence: TGTGCCAGCAGCTTAGCAGGGACAGAGAGTTCCTATGGCTACACCTTC. The full variable domain, rest sourced from reference TRBV7-9 and TRBJ1-2, is DTGVSQNPRHKITKRGQNVTFRCDPISEHNRLYWYRQTLGQGPEFLTYFQNEAQLEKSRLLSDRFSAERPKGSFSTLEIQRTEQGDSAMYLCASSLAGTESSYGYTFGSGTRLTVV.

The gene calls are TRBV5-1 and TRBJ2-1, with 7 bases identical to TRBD1. The CDR3 loop spans 15 amino acids. V was pared by 4 bases and J by 4 bases, with 8 bases of the junction left unmatched. Germline V gene data show CDR1 as SGHRS and CDR2 as YFSETQ. The CDR3 bases are TGCGCCAGCAGCACACAGGGGCTGGGGTACAATGAGCAGTTCTTC. This gives the protein CASSTQGLGYNEQFF. Combining the CDR3 with reference TRBV5-1 and TRBJ2-1 gives the whole variable domain KAGVTQTPRYLIKTRGQQVTLSCSPISGHRSVSWYQQTPGQGLQFLFEYFSETQRNKGNFPGRFSGRQFSNSRSEMNVSTLELGDSALYLCASSTQGLGYNEQFFGPGTRLTVL.

The chain joins TRBV7-3 to TRBJ2-2; TRBD2 agrees at 11 bases. CDR3 size: 14 residues. The V and J ends lost 8 bases and 2 bases, in that order; junction bases with no gene match: 1. Germline values: CDR1 SGHTA, CDR2 FQGTGA. The CDR3 nucleotides read TGTGCCAGCCGACTAGCGGGAAACACCGGGGAGCTGTTTTTT. Amino acids: CASRLAGNTGELFF.

This clone was observed a few times. The chain links TRBV7-2 to TRBJ2-3, with D perhaps matching TRBD2 (5 bases). Trimming left V 11 bases short and J 1 base short, with 13 bases between. Germline CDR1 reads SGHTA; CDR2 reads FQGNSA. The CDR3 runs to 13 residues. CDR3 residues: CAAGVGRTDTQYF. CDR3 DNA: TGTGCCGCCGGGGTTGGGCGCACAGATACGCAGTATTTT.

The V gene is TRBV15, the J gene TRBJ2-7; 9 bases line up with TRBD2. The CDR3 loop spans 15 amino acids. The germline gives CDR1 LNHNV, CDR2 YYDKDF (reference sequence). Trimming at V came to 1 base and at J to 3 bases, leaving 4 bases not matched to a gene. The CDR3 here is CATSRGEAGGYEQYF. The CDR3 bases are TGTGCCACCAGCAGAGGGGAAGCGGGGGGCTACGAGCAGTACTTC.

This chain's CDR3 is CASSLQGAYEQYF. The DNA of the CDR3 is TGTGCCAGCAGCTTACAAGGGGCCTACGAGCAGTACTTC. The rearrangement joins TRBV11-2 to TRBJ2-7; possible D gene TRBD1, 5 bases. V was shortened by 2 bases and J by 2 bases, with 7 bases between the two germline ends. The CDR3 covers 13 residues. The germline gives CDR1 SGHAT, CDR2 FQNNGV.

This clone occurred once. The chain combines TRBV2 with TRBJ2-6, with a weak D call TRBD2 (7 bases). Trimming cost V 6 bases and J 2 bases, with 11 bases left between them. The CDR3 sequence is 15 residues long. Germline V gene sequence: CDR1 SNHLY, CDR2 FYNNEI. CDR3 bases: TGTGCCAGCAGAGCCGGGGGGCCTGGGGCCAACGTCCTGACTTTC. It translates to CASRAGGPGANVLTF. The full variable domain, its missing parts supplied by reference TRBV2 and TRBJ2-6, is EPEVTQTPSHQVTQMGQEVILRCVPISNHLYFYWYRQILGQKVEFLVSFYNNEISEKSEIFDDQFSVERPDGSNFTLKIRSTKLEDSAMYFCASRAGGPGANVLTFGAGSRLTVL.

This sequence joins TRBV3-1 (or the pseudogene TRBV3-2) and TRBJ1-2; D is uncertain. V dropped 0 bases and J dropped 0 bases, with 5 bases sitting between them. Germline CDR1 LGHDT, CDR2 YNNKEL (reference sequence). CDR3 length: 14 residues. The CDR3 region has the DNA TGTGCCAGCAGCCAAGATAGTCCTAACTATGGCTACACCTTC. Translating it yields CASSQDSPNYGYTF.

This clone occurred a few times. J is TRBJ2-7 and V is TRBV6-5, with TRBD2 identical over 7 bases. The CDR3 spans 13 residues. V was clipped by 4 bases and J by 4 bases; unmatched bases: 4. The germline V gene encodes CDR1 MNHEY and CDR2 SVGAGI. CDR3 DNA: TGTGCCAGCAGTTCAGGGAGGGCTTACGAGCAGTACTTC. Translation: CASSSGRAYEQYF.

V is TRBV24-1 and J is TRBJ2-2; the D gene is possibly TRBD2 (5 bases). CDR3 size: 20 residues. CDR1 and CDR2 (germline): KGHDR, SFDVKD. V gave up 0 bases and J gave up 0 bases, with 19 bases separating them. The CDR3 reads CATSDLEWGGLEANTGELFF. CDR3 bases: TGTGCCACCAGTGATTTGGAATGGGGTGGTTTGGAGGCGAACACCGGGGAGCTGTTTTTT.

The gene calls are TRBV30 and TRBJ1-5; no reliable D call. From germline, CDR1 is GTSNPN and CDR2 SVGIG (reference sequence). The V and J ends lost 0 bases and 3 bases respectively, with 15 bases between them. CDR3 length: 16 amino acids. The CDR3 sequence is CAWSVGQAPYNQPQHF. The CDR3 DNA reads TGTGCCTGGAGTGTTGGGCAGGCGCCTTACAATCAGCCCCAGCATTTT.

This clone was detected only once. This chain links TRBV27 with TRBJ2-1; 13 positions agree with TRBD2. From germline, CDR1 is MNHEY and CDR2 SMNVEV (reference sequence). V lost 4 bases, J lost 10 bases, and 7 bases stayed unmatched. The CDR3 contains 15 residues. The CDR3 sequence: CASSSTSGRAGEQFF. For the CDR3, the DNA is TGTGCCAGCAGTTCCACTAGCGGGAGGGCCGGGGAGCAGTTCTTC.

The J gene is TRBJ1-4, the V gene TRBV19, with TRBD1 as a possible D gene (5 bases). CDR1 LNHDA and CDR2 SQIVND come from the germline V gene (reference sequence). The CDR3 sequence is 18 residues long. V was clipped by 4 bases and J by 0 bases, with 18 bases between them. The CDR3, as DNA: TGTGCCAGTAGTACAGGACAAGCGGGGGTCTCAACTAATGAAAAACTGTTTTTT. This sequence encodes CASSTGQAGVSTNEKLFF. Complete variable domain (other parts from reference TRBV19 and TRBJ1-4): DGGITQSPKYLFRKEGQNVTLSCEQNLNHDAMYWYRQDPGQGLRLIYYSQIVNDFQKGDIAEGYSVSREKKESFPLTVTSAQKNPTAFYLCASSTGQAGVSTNEKLFFGSGTQLSVL.

This CDR3 reads CASSLDRGEGGGYTF. CDR3 DNA: TGCGCCAGCAGCTTGGATCGGGGCGAAGGAGGGGGCTACACCTTC. This chain links TRBV5-1 with TRBJ1-2; D may be TRBD1 (5 bases). Germline values: CDR1 SGHRS, CDR2 YFSETQ. V lost 0 bases and J 8 bases, leaving 17 bases between the germline ends. The CDR3 is made up of 15 amino acids.

V usage is TRBV4-2 and J usage is TRBJ2-1, with 9 bases that match TRBD2. The V gene end was trimmed by 6 bases and the J gene end by 0 bases; junction bases not matched to a gene: 6. This CDR3 region has 16 residues. The germline gives CDR1 LGHNA, CDR2 YNFKEQ. Written as DNA, the CDR3 is TGTGCCAGCAGAGCGGGGGGAGGGGTCTCCTACAATGAGCAGTTCTTC. Encoded protein: CASRAGGGVSYNEQFF.

Concerning this clone: This CDR3 fails to terminate in the conserved phenylalanine or tryptophan, so it likely reflects a read error. No DNA is shown, since the ends of the CDR3 on it are uncertain; the CDR3 is the one TCRdb lists. The chain employs TRBV6-2 or TRBV6-3 and TRBJ1-6; TRBD1, as called in the table, went unchecked against the DNA. Germline CDR1 is MNHEY and CDR2 is SVGEGT. The CDR3 contains 14 residues when both ends are counted. This CDR3 is CASSSRSDRRAAII.

This clone has just a few counts. The gene calls are TRBV18 and TRBJ2-2, with D maybe TRBD1 (5 bases). The V and J ends lost 3 bases and 6 bases respectively, with 17 bases between them. Germline loops: CDR1 KGHSH, CDR2 LQKENI. The CDR3 length is 16 residues. CDR3 nucleotide sequence: TGTGCCAGCTCACCGTTACCAGGGATTAACGCCGGGGAGCTGTTTTTT. Translated: CASSPLPGINAGELFF. The entire variable domain, with the rest obtained from reference TRBV18 and TRBJ2-2, is as follows: NAGVMQNPRHLVRRRGQEARLRCSPMKGHSHVYWYRQLPEEGLKFMVYLQKENIIDESGMPKERFSAEFPKEGPSILRIQQVVRGDSAAYFCASSPLPGINAGELFFGEGSRLTVL.

The CDR3 is CASSSQGSEAFF. The CDR3 DNA is TGCGCCAGCAGCTCCCAGGGTTCTGAAGCTTTCTTT. The chain joins TRBV5-1 to TRBJ1-1; TRBD1 is a possible D gene (5 bases). CDR1 is SGHRS, CDR2 YFSETQ, per germline. CDR3 length: 12 residues. The V and J ends lost 3 bases and 6 bases respectively, with 9 bases between them.

This clone occurred once. The gene calls are TRBV5-1 and TRBJ1-2; 9 bases match TRBD1. Trimming cost V 7 bases and J 1 base; bases outside gene matches: 14. CDR3 size: 17 residues. CDR1 and CDR2 from the germline V gene are SGHRS and YFSETQ. The CDR3 sequence is CASRPGQGNVYNYGYTF. The CDR3 DNA sequence: TGCGCCAGCCGCCCGGGACAGGGCAATGTTTATAACTATGGCTACACCTTC.

The chain is built from TRBV7-9 and TRBJ1-1; D remains unclear. Germline assignment: CDR1 SEHNR and CDR2 FQNEAQ (reference sequence). The CDR3 totals 13 residues. Trimming left V 3 bases short and J 1 base short, with 6 bases between. The CDR3 loop is CASSLGKNTEAFF. The CDR3 nucleotides are TGTGCCAGCAGCTTGGGCAAGAACACTGAAGCTTTCTTT.

This clone was detected many times. V and J are TRBV11-2 and TRBJ1-2; weak D call: TRBD1 (6 bases). Trimming cost V 1 base and J 4 bases, with 16 bases left between them. CDR3 size: 16 residues. Germline lookup yields CDR1 SGHAT and CDR2 FQNNGV. The CDR3 DNA reads as TGTGCCAGCAGCTTAGTTGGGACAAGTAATTTCTATGGCTACACCTTC. It specifies CASSLVGTSNFYGYTF.

V gene TRBV5-4 combines with J gene TRBJ2-7; a possible D gene is TRBD2 (5 bases). CDR1 SGHNT and CDR2 YYREEE come from the germline V gene (reference sequence). The CDR3 is 11 amino acids. V gave up 3 bases and J gave up 6 bases, with 7 bases separating them. The CDR3 sequence is CASSSRVEQYF. For the CDR3, the DNA is TGTGCCAGCAGCTCGAGGGTCGAGCAGTACTTC.

The gene calls are TRBV6-2 or TRBV6-3 and TRBJ2-7; 9 positions agree with TRBD1. CDR1 is MNHEY, CDR2 SVGEGT, per germline. The CDR3 is 14 residues long. With 5 bases clipped from V and 2 bases from J, the junction kept 4 bases outside the gene matches. The CDR3 nucleotides are TGTGCCAGCAGTCGGACAGGGGTACCCTACGAGCAGTACTTC. This codes for CASSRTGVPYEQYF.

V is TRBV5-1 and J is TRBJ2-7; 11 nucleotides agree with TRBD1. The germline gives CDR1 SGHRS, CDR2 YFSETQ. The ends lost 5 bases at V and 3 bases at J; junction bases unmatched: 7. The CDR3 runs to 15 residues. The CDR3 DNA reads TGCGCCAGCAGTATATCCGGGACAGGGGGCTACGAGCAGTACTTC. It is translated as CASSISGTGGYEQYF.

In DNA form, the CDR3 reads TGTGCCAGCCGAAAGACTAGCGGGAGTTTTAACACCGGGGAGCTGTTTTTT. It is translated as CASRKTSGSFNTGELFF. V is TRBV6-4 and J is TRBJ2-2; 12 bases map to TRBD2. Germline CDR1 and CDR2: MRHNA and SNTAGT. The length of the CDR3 is 17 residues. Trimming removed 8 bases from V and 2 bases from J; junction bases left unmatched: 9.